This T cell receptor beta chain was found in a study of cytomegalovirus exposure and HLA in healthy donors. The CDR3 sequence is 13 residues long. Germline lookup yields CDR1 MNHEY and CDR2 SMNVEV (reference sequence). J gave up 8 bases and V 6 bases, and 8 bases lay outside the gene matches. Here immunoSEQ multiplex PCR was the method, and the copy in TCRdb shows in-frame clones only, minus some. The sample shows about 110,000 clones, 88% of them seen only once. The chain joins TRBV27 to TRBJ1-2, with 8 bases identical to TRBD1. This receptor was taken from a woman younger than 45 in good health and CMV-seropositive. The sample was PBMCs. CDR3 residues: CASRLTAGGGYTF. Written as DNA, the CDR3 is TGTGCCAGCAGACTTACGGCAGGGGGCGGCTACACCTTC.